The 8 T cell receptor beta chains reported below all come from one sample, sequenced in a study of T cell clones after liver transplantation. Profiled with immunoSEQ multiplex PCR; TCRdb holds only in-frame clones, not every one. The sample shows roughly 49,000 clones, over 55% of them seen only once. The source material was CD4+ T cells from blood, sampled more than 53 months after liver transplant. The source is a human patient who received a liver transplant. A share of the T cells may be of graft donor origin.

This CDR3 is CASSATGDLTEAFF. The CDR3 coding sequence is TGTGCCAGCAGTGCAACAGGGGATCTTACTGAAGCTTTCTTT. V and J are TRBV2 and TRBJ1-1; 7 nucleotides align to TRBD1. CDR1 is SNHLY, CDR2 FYNNEI, per germline. The length of the CDR3 is 14 residues. V gave up 4 bases and J gave up 5 bases; unmatched junction bases: 7.

V and J are TRBV5-1 and TRBJ1-4; perhaps TRBD1 as D (5 bases). Germline CDR1 SGHRS, CDR2 YFSETQ. CDR3 length equals 14 residues. Trimming pared 5 bases from V and 3 bases from J, leaving 11 bases between. CDR3 region: CASRRGEPNEKLFF. CDR3 nucleotides: TGCGCCAGCAGGAGGGGAGAGCCTAATGAAAAACTGTTTTTT. Full variable domain (rest looked up from reference TRBV5-1 and TRBJ1-4): KAGVTQTPRYLIKTRGQQVTLSCSPISGHRSVSWYQQTPGQGLQFLFEYFSETQRNKGNFPGRFSGRQFSNSRSEMNVSTLELGDSALYLCASRRGEPNEKLFFGSGTQLSVL.

CDR3 region: CASSGGARTGKNIQYF. The CDR3 region has the DNA TGTGCCAGCAGTGGGGGAGCCCGGACAGGCAAAAACATTCAGTACTTC. The chain links TRBV6-1 to TRBJ2-4; 7 bases fit TRBD1. V lost 4 bases to trimming and J lost 3 bases; unmatched junction nucleotides: 9. The germline CDR1 and CDR2 sequences are MNHNS and SASEGT. The CDR3 contains 16 residues.

This clone was recorded only once. J is TRBJ2-2 and V is TRBV6-5; the D is unclear. CDR1 is MNHEY, CDR2 SVGAGI, per germline. The V end lost 5 bases, the J end lost 4 bases, and 11 bases lay between the germline ends. This CDR3 region has 14 residues. The CDR3, as DNA: TGTGCCAGCAGTACGGGTCAACGCACCGGGGAGCTGTTTTTT. This translates into CASSTGQRTGELFF.

The chain joins TRBV28 to TRBJ2-7; 9 bases match TRBD1. CDR1 and CDR2 from the germline V gene are MDHEN and SYDVKM. J lost 1 base, V lost 5 bases, and 6 bases had no gene match. The CDR3 consists of 15 residues. CDR3 region: CASSRTGTGSYEQYF. Here the CDR3 DNA reads TGTGCCAGCAGTCGGACCGGGACAGGGTCCTACGAGCAGTACTTC. The complete variable domain, with remaining parts taken from reference TRBV28 and TRBJ2-7, reads DVKVTQSSRYLVKRTGEKVFLECVQDMDHENMFWYRQDPGLGLRLIYFSYDVKMKEKGDIPEGYSVSREKKERFSLILESASTNQTSMYLCASSRTGTGSYEQYFGPGTRLTVT.

This clone has only a few counts. The chain uses TRBV6-1 and TRBJ2-1; TRBD1 might be the D (6 bases). Trimming pared 5 bases from V and 7 bases from J, leaving 15 bases between. CDR1 and CDR2 from the germline V gene are MNHNS and SASEGT. The CDR3 runs 14 residues. In DNA form, the CDR3 reads TGTGCCAGCAGTTCAATTTTGAGGGGGAATGAGCAGTTCTTC. This sequence encodes CASSSILRGNEQFF.

The rearrangement links TRBV9 to TRBJ1-2; D call uncertain. The ends were cut back, 3 bases at V and 4 bases at J, with 16 bases in the middle. Germline loops: CDR1 SGDLS, CDR2 YYNGEE. The CDR3 extends over 15 amino acids. The CDR3 is CASSARHSSAYGYTF. The CDR3 DNA reads TGTGCCAGCAGCGCCCGACATAGCTCGGCCTATGGCTACACCTTC.

This clone was seen more than once but under ten times. V gene TRBV2 combines with J gene TRBJ2-6; maybe TRBD2 (7 bases). This CDR3 is built from 17 residues. CDR1 is SNHLY, CDR2 FYNNEI, per germline. Trimming cost V 8 bases and J 1 base, with 18 bases left between them. The CDR3 here is CASRGAGKVSGANVLTF. The CDR3 nucleotides read TGTGCCAGCCGGGGGGCGGGGAAGGTATCTGGGGCCAACGTCCTGACTTTC.